Below, 19 T cell receptor beta chains from the same sample are listed, as sequenced in a study of shared clonotypes between healthy human individuals. Assay: immunoSEQ multiplex PCR; the TCRdb copy retains only in-frame clones and omits some. The table shows 2 million to 2.5 million clones, with approximately 93% occurring only once. The specimen sequenced was naive CD4+ T cells from PBMCs. Subset in this sample: CD45RA+ positively selected. The receptors derive from a man aged 18 to 29 in good health. Some clones in this sample may be carry-over from other donors' samples.

This clone was counted once. The gene calls are TRBV6-6 and TRBJ2-2; 7 nucleotides agree with TRBD2. Germline trimming cut 3 bases from V and 6 bases from J; bases unmatched to any gene: 7. CDR3 length: 15 residues. Germline V gene sequence: CDR1 MNHNY, CDR2 SVGAGI (reference sequence). CDR3 DNA: TGTGCCAGCAGTTATGGGCGGGAGAGGGCCGGGGAGCTGTTTTTT. As protein: CASSYGRERAGELFF.

This clone was observed a handful of times. This chain uses TRBV28 with TRBJ1-1, with D perhaps matching TRBD1 (5 bases). The CDR3 runs 12 residues. V was shortened by 1 base and J by 7 bases, with 7 bases between the two germline ends. The germline V gene encodes CDR1 MDHEN and CDR2 SYDVKM. The CDR3 reads CASSLFQGEAFF. The CDR3 DNA sequence: TGTGCCAGCAGTTTATTCCAGGGTGAAGCTTTCTTT.

The chain has TRBV5-5 and TRBJ2-3; no reliable D call. The germline V gene has CDR1 SGHKS and CDR2 YYEKEE (reference sequence). CDR3 length: 15 residues. V shed 3 bases and J shed 0 bases, with 11 bases lying between them. The CDR3 reads CASSWVVASTDTQYF. The DNA of the CDR3 is TGTGCCAGCAGCTGGGTGGTAGCTAGCACAGATACGCAGTATTTT.

The rearrangement links TRBV30 to TRBJ1-2, with D possibly being TRBD1 (5 bases). The V end lost 2 bases, the J end lost 6 bases, and 16 bases lay between the germline ends. Germline V gives CDR1 GTSNPN, CDR2 SVGIG (reference sequence). This CDR3 spans 14 amino acids. The CDR3 here is CAWSPLQAHHGYTF. Here the CDR3 DNA reads TGTGCCTGGAGTCCACTACAGGCTCACCATGGCTACACCTTC.

This sequence joins TRBV14 and TRBJ2-2; D is ambiguous. V lost 0 bases and J lost 1, with 15 bases in between. The CDR3 is made up of 18 amino acids. The germline V gene encodes CDR1 SGHDN and CDR2 FVKESK. The CDR3 spells CASSQEIPIGKNTGELFF. Written as DNA, the CDR3 is TGTGCCAGCAGCCAAGAAATACCGATTGGCAAGAACACCGGGGAGCTGTTTTTT.

This rearrangement joins TRBV2 to TRBJ2-5; a possible D gene is TRBD1 (6 bases). V gave up 6 bases and J gave up 2 bases, with 10 bases separating them. Germline V gene lookup returns CDR1 SNHLY and CDR2 FYNNEI. The CDR3 covers 13 residues. CDR3 coding DNA: TGTGCCAGCAGGAAAGGACAGCAAGAGACCCAGTACTTC. Translation: CASRKGQQETQYF.

The V gene is TRBV11-2, the J gene TRBJ2-3; 9 bases map to TRBD2. Germline loops: CDR1 SGHAT, CDR2 FQNNGV. With V trimmed by 5 bases and J by 0 bases, 9 bases remained unmatched. The CDR3 extends over 17 amino acids. In DNA, the CDR3 is TGTGCCAGCAGCCTCACATTAGCGGGAGCTAGCACAGATACGCAGTATTTT. This sequence encodes CASSLTLAGASTDTQYF.

This sequence joins TRBV28 and TRBJ2-5; possible D gene TRBD2, 7 bases. The CDR3 loop spans 12 amino acids. V was clipped by 6 bases and J by 5 bases, with 10 bases between them. Germline V gene lookup returns CDR1 MDHEN and CDR2 SYDVKM. CDR3: CASRRGGETQYF. CDR3 nucleotides: TGTGCCAGCAGGAGGGGGGGTGAGACCCAGTACTTC.

The chain is built from TRBV6-6 and TRBJ2-7, with TRBD1 as a possible D gene (6 bases). Germline V gene lookup returns CDR1 MNHNY and CDR2 SVGAGI (reference sequence). CDR3 length: 13 amino acids. Trimming cost V 2 bases and J 9 bases, with 14 bases left between them. This CDR3 is CASSYGTTAGQYF. CDR3 DNA sequence: TGTGCCAGCAGTTACGGGACAACTGCAGGGCAGTACTTC.

This clone has just one count. CDR3 nucleotide sequence: TGTGCCAGCAGCTTAGTTTCTGGCTACACCTTC. Translated, it gives CASSLVSGYTF. The gene calls are TRBV7-2 and TRBJ1-2, with D unresolved. Per germline, CDR1 SGHTA and CDR2 FQGNSA. V was shortened by 1 base and J by 7 bases, with 4 bases between the two germline ends. There are 11 residues in the CDR3.

The chain links TRBV5-1 to TRBJ2-2; 9 nucleotides align to TRBD1. Unmatched junction bases numbered 8, after V lost 4 bases and J lost 7 bases. CDR1 is SGHRS and CDR2 is YFSETQ in the germline V gene. The CDR3 is 15 amino acids. DNA of the CDR3: TGCGCCAGCAGCCCAGGGACAGGGCTTAACGGGGAGCTGTTTTTT. This codes for CASSPGTGLNGELFF.

The CDR3 is CASSQVGQPLDEQYF. The CDR3, as DNA: TGCGCCAGCAGCCAAGTGGGGCAGCCGCTGGACGAGCAGTACTTC. The J gene is TRBJ2-7, the V gene TRBV4-1; tentatively, D is TRBD1 (5 bases). Germline CDR1 reads MGHRA; CDR2 reads YSYEKL. V lost 1 base, J lost 5 bases, and 15 bases lay in between. CDR3 length: 15 residues.

This chain links TRBV5-1 with TRBJ2-2, with 9 bases fitting TRBD1. The CDR3 sequence is 15 residues long. Germline lookup yields CDR1 SGHRS and CDR2 YFSETQ. V gave up 2 bases and J gave up 4 bases; unmatched junction bases: 3. The CDR3 bases are TGCGCCAGCAGCTTTACAGGGGGCTTCACCGGGGAGCTGTTTTTT. Translated: CASSFTGGFTGELFF.

Regarding this clone: The same CDR3 also results from other DNA sequences found in this sample. This sequence joins TRBV7-3 and TRBJ2-7, with D unresolved. CDR3 length: 13 amino acids. The ends were cut back, 0 bases at V and 4 bases at J, with 7 bases in the middle. The V gene's germline CDR1 is SGHTA and CDR2 FQGTGA. CDR3 residues: CASSLTPGYEQYF. The CDR3 DNA reads as TGTGCCAGCAGCTTAACCCCCGGTTACGAGCAGTACTTC.

The V and J genes are TRBV5-4 and TRBJ2-5; no definite D call. The ends were cut back, 5 bases at V and 1 base at J, with 9 bases in the middle. Looked up from germline, CDR1 is SGHNT and CDR2 is YYREEE (reference sequence). This CDR3 is 13 amino acids long. CDR3 bases: TGTGCCAGCAGTTCACGGCCCCAAGAGACCCAGTACTTC. It encodes CASSSRPQETQYF. Full variable domain (remainder filled in from reference TRBV5-4 and TRBJ2-5): ETGVTQSPTHLIKTRGQQVTLRCSSQSGHNTVSWYQQALGQGPQFIFQYYREEENGRGNFPPRFSGLQFPNYSSELNVNALELDDSALYLCASSSRPQETQYFGPGTRLLVL.

J is TRBJ2-1 and V is TRBV7-8; 9 bases fit TRBD2. The CDR3 extends over 18 amino acids. V trimming: 5 bases; J trimming: 12 bases; junction bases outside the gene matches: 23. CDR1 is SGHVS, CDR2 FQNEAQ, per germline. In nucleotides, the CDR3 is TGTGCCAGCAGCCTCCCCTCCCGCGGGGGGGCCGATACAATGAGGCAGTTCTTC. Encoded protein: CASSLPSRGGADTMRQFF.

As for this clone: Other DNA sequences in the same sample also yield this CDR3. The DNA for the CDR3 is TGTGCCAGCAGTTTCGGCGGGAGCTCCTACGAGCAGTACTTC. Residues: CASSFGGSSYEQYF. The V gene is TRBV28, the J gene TRBJ2-7, with 7 nucleotides matching TRBD2. The trim removed 3 bases at V and 0 bases at J, leaving 2 bases unmatched. The CDR3 spans 14 residues. Germline V lookup: CDR1 MDHEN, CDR2 SYDVKM.

The J gene is TRBJ2-5, the V gene TRBV25-1; tentative D call: TRBD2 (6 bases). CDR3 length: 14 amino acids. The V end was cut by 5 bases, the J end by 2 bases, with 12 bases between. Germline-derived CDR1 and CDR2 are MGHDK and SYGVNS. The CDR3 is CASSHAGTQETQYF. CDR3 sequence (DNA): TGTGCCAGCAGTCACGCGGGGACTCAAGAGACCCAGTACTTC.

This clone appeared a single time. The J gene is TRBJ2-1, the V gene TRBV7-2; 9 positions match TRBD2. CDR1 and CDR2 from the germline V gene are SGHTA and FQGNSA. V was pared by 5 bases and J by 3 bases, with 8 bases of the junction left unmatched. This CDR3 is built from 16 residues. The chain's CDR3 is CASSNSGRPFYNEQFF. CDR3 DNA sequence: TGTGCCAGCAGCAATAGCGGGAGACCCTTCTACAATGAGCAGTTCTTC. Using reference TRBV7-2 and TRBJ2-1 for the parts outside the CDR3, the full variable domain is GAGVSQSPSNKVTEKGKDVELRCDPISGHTALYWYRQSLGQGLEFLIYFQGNSAPDKSGLPSDRFSAERTGGSVSTLTIQRTQQEDSAVYLCASSNSGRPFYNEQFFGPGTRLTVL.